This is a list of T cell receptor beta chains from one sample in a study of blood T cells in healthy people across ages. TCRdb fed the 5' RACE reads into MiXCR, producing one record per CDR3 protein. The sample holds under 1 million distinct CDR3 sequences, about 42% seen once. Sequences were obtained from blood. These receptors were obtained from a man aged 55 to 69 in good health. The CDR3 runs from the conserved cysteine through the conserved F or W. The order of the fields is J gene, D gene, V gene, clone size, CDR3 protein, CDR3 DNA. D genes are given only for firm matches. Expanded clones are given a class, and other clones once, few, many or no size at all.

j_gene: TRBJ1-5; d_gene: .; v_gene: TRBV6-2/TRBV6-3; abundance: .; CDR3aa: CASSPTGSRNQPQHF; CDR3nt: TGTGCCAGCAGTCCTACAGGGAGTCGCAATCAGCCCCAGCATTTT
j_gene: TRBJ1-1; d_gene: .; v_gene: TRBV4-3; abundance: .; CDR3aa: CASSQFLGLDTEAFF; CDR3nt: TGCGCCAGCAGCCAATTTCTAGGGCTTGACACTGAAGCTTTCTTT
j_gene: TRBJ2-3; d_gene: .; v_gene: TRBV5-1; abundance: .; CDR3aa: CASSLEIRTDTQYF; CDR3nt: TGCGCCAGCAGCTTGGAGATCCGCACAGATACGCAGTATTTT
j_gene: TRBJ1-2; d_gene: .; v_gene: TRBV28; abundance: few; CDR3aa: CASSKIDRFYGYTF; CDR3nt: TGTGCCAGCAGTAAAATCGACAGGTTTTATGGCTACACCTTC
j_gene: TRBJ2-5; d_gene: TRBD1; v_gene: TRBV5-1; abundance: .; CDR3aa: CASSSGGVLQETQYF; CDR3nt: TGCGCCAGCAGTTCAGGGGGAGTTTTGCAAGAGACCCAGTACTTC
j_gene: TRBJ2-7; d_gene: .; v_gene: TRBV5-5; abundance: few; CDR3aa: CASSPDQRAAEQYF; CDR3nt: TGTGCCAGCAGCCCCGATCAACGGGCGGCCGAGCAGTACTTC
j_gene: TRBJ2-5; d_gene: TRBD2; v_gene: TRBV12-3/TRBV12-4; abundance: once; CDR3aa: CASSTRGGGEAQYF; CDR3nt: TGTGCCAGCAGTACTCGGGGGGGCGGGGAGGCCCAGTACTTC
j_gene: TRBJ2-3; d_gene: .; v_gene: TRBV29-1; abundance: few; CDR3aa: CSAATDTQYF; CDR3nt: TGCAGCGCGGCCACAGATACGCAGTATTTT
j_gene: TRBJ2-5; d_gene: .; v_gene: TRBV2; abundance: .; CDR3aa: CASSPAGNGVLGETQYF; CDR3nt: TGTGCCAGCAGTCCCGCGGGAAACGGAGTCTTGGGGGAGACCCAGTACTTC
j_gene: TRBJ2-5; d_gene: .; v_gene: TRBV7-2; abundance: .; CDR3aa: CASSPLRGGKETQYF; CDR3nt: TGTGCCAGCAGCCCTCTAAGGGGGGGCAAAGAGACCCAGTACTTC
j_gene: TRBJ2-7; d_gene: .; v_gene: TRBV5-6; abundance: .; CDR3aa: CASSWGRSYEQYF; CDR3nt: TGTGCCAGCAGCTGGGGACGTTCCTACGAGCAGTACTTC
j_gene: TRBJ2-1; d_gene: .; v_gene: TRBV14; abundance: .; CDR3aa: CASSPPGLPYNEQFF; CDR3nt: TGTGCCAGCAGCCCCCCGGGACTTCCGTACAATGAGCAGTTCTTC
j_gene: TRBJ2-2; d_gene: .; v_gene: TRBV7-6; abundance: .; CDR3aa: CASSFGRGTTGELFF; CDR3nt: TGTGCCAGCAGCTTCGGCCGGGGAACGACCGGGGAGCTGTTTTTT
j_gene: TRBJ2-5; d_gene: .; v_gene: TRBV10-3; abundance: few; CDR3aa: CAISPDLDRPQYF; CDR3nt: TGTGCCATCAGTCCCGACCTAGACAGGCCCCAGTACTTC
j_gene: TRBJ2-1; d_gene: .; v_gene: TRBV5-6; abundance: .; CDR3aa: CASSFVNYGYNEQFF; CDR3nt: TGTGCCAGCAGCTTTGTTAACTACGGCTACAATGAGCAGTTCTTC
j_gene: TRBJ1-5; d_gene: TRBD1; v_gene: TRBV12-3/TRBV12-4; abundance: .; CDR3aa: CASSFSSGTDLSNQPQHF; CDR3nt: TGTGCCAGCAGTTTCTCTTCAGGGACAGACCTTAGCAATCAGCCCCAGCATTTT
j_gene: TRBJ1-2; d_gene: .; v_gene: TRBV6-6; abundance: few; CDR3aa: CASSPGQYYGYTF; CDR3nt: TGTGCCAGCAGTCCCGGACAATACTATGGCTACACCTTC
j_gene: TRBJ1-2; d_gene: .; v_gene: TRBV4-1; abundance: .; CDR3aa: CAGSQVSDFYGYTF; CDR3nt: TGCGCCGGCAGCCAAGTATCTGATTTTTATGGCTACACCTTC
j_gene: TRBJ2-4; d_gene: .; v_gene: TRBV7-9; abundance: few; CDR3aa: CASSTGRTINIQYF; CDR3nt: TGTGCCAGCAGCACCGGACGGACAATCAACATTCAGTACTTC
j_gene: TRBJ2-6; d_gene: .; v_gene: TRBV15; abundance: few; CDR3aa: CATSRDFGLPGANVLTF; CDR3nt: TGTGCCACCAGCAGAGATTTTGGGCTCCCTGGGGCCAACGTCCTGACTTTC
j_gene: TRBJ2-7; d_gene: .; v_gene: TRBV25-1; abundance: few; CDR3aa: CASSEYGGAISYEQYF; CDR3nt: TGTGCCAGCAGTGAATATGGGGGAGCTATTTCCTACGAGCAGTACTTC
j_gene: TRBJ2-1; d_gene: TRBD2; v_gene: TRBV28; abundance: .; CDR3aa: CASSFWGVRGGYNEQFF; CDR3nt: TGTGCCAGCAGTTTTTGGGGGGTTCGCGGGGGGTACAATGAGCAGTTCTTC
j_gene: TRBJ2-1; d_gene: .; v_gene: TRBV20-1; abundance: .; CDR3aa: CSARVGAREQFF; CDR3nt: TGCAGTGCTAGAGTAGGGGCTCGGGAGCAGTTCTTC
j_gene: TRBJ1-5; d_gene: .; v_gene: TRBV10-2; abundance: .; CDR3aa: CASSDFGRSNQPQHF; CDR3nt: TGCGCCAGCAGTGACTTCGGCAGAAGCAATCAGCCCCAGCATTTT
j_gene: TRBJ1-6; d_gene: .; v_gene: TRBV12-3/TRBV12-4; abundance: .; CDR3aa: CASSKGGKSPLHF; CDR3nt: TGTGCCAGCAGCAAGGGGGGAAAGTCACCCCTCCACTTT
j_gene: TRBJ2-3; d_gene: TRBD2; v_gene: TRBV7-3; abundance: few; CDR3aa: CASSPLAGPSTDTQYF; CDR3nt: TGTGCCAGCAGCCCGTTAGCGGGCCCGAGCACAGATACGCAGTATTTT